A single sample is the source of the 31 T cell receptor beta chains below, sequenced in a study of T cell repertoires in cytomegalovirus infection. These receptors have no known antigen. TCRdb re-called the reads through MiXCR, storing one row per CDR3 protein. The sample includes hundreds of thousands of distinct CDR3 sequences, around 30% of them seen just once. Specimen: cultured CD8+ T cells from PBMCs, collected from culture after CMV antigen stimulation. The receptors were gathered from a human donor in good health (CMV status not recorded). Some clones in this sample may be carry-over from other donors' samples.

This chain connects TRBV23-1 to TRBJ1-6; D remains ambiguous. TRBV23-1 falls under the ORF class, with uncertain function. Trimming removed 4 bases at V and 7 bases at J, with 14 bases between. CDR3 length: 15 amino acids. CDR3 nucleotides: TGCGCCAGCAGTCCCGTGACACCGGAGAATTCACCCCTCCACTTT. Translating it yields CASSPVTPENSPLHF.

The CDR3 protein is CASSMSRGGAADTQYF. The CDR3 DNA reads TGTGCCAGCAGCATGAGTCGGGGGGGTGCCGCAGATACGCAGTATTTT. This rearrangement joins TRBV11-2 to TRBJ2-3; 8 positions match TRBD2. CDR1 is SGHAT and CDR2 is FQNNGV in the germline V gene. V was clipped by 5 bases and J by 4 bases; unmatched bases: 11. The CDR3 sequence is 16 residues long.

This clonotype was picked up many times. The chain employs TRBV12-3 or TRBV12-4 and TRBJ1-1; the D gene is possibly TRBD1 (5 bases). V gave up 6 bases and J gave up 5 bases, with 10 bases separating them. The CDR3 is 12 residues long. CDR3 sequence (DNA): TGTGCCAGCAGGAGGGGAGGGACTGAAGCTTTCTTT. Translated: CASRRGGTEAFF.

To note about this clonotype: With a much larger clone just one base away, this may be a read error. This rearrangement joins TRBV7-8 to TRBJ2-1, with D maybe TRBD2 (5 bases). Germline CDR1 SGHVS, CDR2 FQNEAQ. The CDR3 is 16 residues long. The CDR3 sequence: CVSSLVRAGPHNEQFF. In DNA, the CDR3 is TGTGTCAGCAGCTTAGTGAGGGCAGGCCCCCACAATGAGCAGTTCTTC.

The chain combines TRBV7-6 with TRBJ1-2; possible D gene TRBD1, 6 bases. Germline CDR1 reads SGHVS; CDR2 reads FNYEAQ. V dropped 1 base and J dropped 2 bases, with 11 bases sitting between them. The CDR3 consists of 15 residues. Written as DNA, the CDR3 is TGTGCCAGCAGCTTAGAGTCGGGGGGCAACTATGGCTACACCTTC. It yields the protein CASSLESGGNYGYTF. Filled out from reference TRBV7-6 and TRBJ1-2, the complete variable domain reads GAGVSQSPRYKVTKRGQDVALRCDPISGHVSLYWYRQALGQGPEFLTYFNYEAQQDKSGLPNDRFSAERPEGSISTLTIQRTEQRDSAMYRCASSLESGGNYGYTFGSGTRLTVV.

This clonotype has just a few counts. The chain has TRBV20-1 and TRBJ1-2; D is perhaps TRBD1 (6 bases). This CDR3 is built from 13 residues. Germline assignment: CDR1 DFQATT and CDR2 SNEGSKA (reference sequence). Trimming took 2 bases from V and 2 from J, leaving 9 bases between them. For the CDR3, the DNA is TGCAGTGCTAGAAACAGGGAGAACTATGGCTACACCTTC. Its translation: CSARNRENYGYTF.

There are a few counts of this clonotype. V and J are TRBV19 and TRBJ2-1; D is unresolved. V was trimmed by 3 bases and J by 6 bases, leaving 9 bases between them. Germline CDR1 LNHDA, CDR2 SQIVND (reference sequence). The CDR3 totals 13 residues. CDR3 protein: CASSIDQVNEQFF. The DNA of the CDR3 is TGTGCCAGTAGTATTGATCAGGTCAATGAGCAGTTCTTC.

A few counts support this clonotype. The chain is built from TRBV7-2 and TRBJ1-2, with TRBD1 as a possible D gene (6 bases). This CDR3 contains 17 residues. The V and J ends lost 1 base and 0 bases respectively, with 15 bases between them. Germline-derived CDR1 and CDR2 are SGHTA and FQGNSA. The chain's CDR3 is CASSLGYGGSANYGYTF. CDR3 coding DNA: TGTGCCAGCAGCTTAGGGTATGGGGGCTCGGCTAACTATGGCTACACCTTC.

Notes on this clonotype: A much larger clone lies one base from this, so it may be a read error. This chain connects TRBV27 to TRBJ1-2, with D unclear. CDR3 length equals 12 residues. Germline V gene data show CDR1 as MNHEY and CDR2 as SMNVEV (reference sequence). CDR3 sequence (DNA): TGTGCCAACAGTCCAGGTGCATATGGCTACACCTTC. Translated: CANSPGAYGYTF.

This clonotype was found a few times. The genes are TRBV11-1 and TRBJ2-3, with 8 bases matching TRBD2. V shed 4 bases and J 3 bases; nucleotides not matched to a gene: 12. From germline, CDR1 is SGHAT and CDR2 FQDESV (reference sequence). This CDR3 is 17 amino acids long. CDR3 residues: CASSSLPGGVMTDTQYF. The CDR3 coding sequence is TGTGCCAGCAGCTCCCTTCCGGGGGGGGTCATGACAGATACGCAGTATTTT.

This clonotype was observed a few times. The V call is TRBV9, the J call TRBJ2-1; D gene ambiguous. The V gene's germline CDR1 is SGDLS and CDR2 YYNGEE. This CDR3 spans 12 amino acids. Trimming stripped 3 bases from V and 6 bases from J, with 7 bases between. This CDR3 reads CASSERFNEQFF. The DNA of the CDR3 is TGTGCCAGCAGCGAACGGTTCAATGAGCAGTTCTTC.

The sample holds a few counts of this clonotype. V usage is TRBV4-1 and J usage is TRBJ1-5, with TRBD1 matching 12 bases. Germline assignment: CDR1 MGHRA and CDR2 YSYEKL. The CDR3 spans 17 residues. Trimming took 0 bases from V and 5 from J; bases not matched to a gene: 5. The CDR3 DNA is TGCGCCAGCAGCCAAGACTTGGGGACAGGGGGCGATCAGCCCCAGCATTTT. Amino acid sequence: CASSQDLGTGGDQPQHF.

The chain couples TRBV3-1 to TRBJ2-7; D ambiguous. The ends were cut back, 3 bases at V and 2 bases at J, with 8 bases in the middle. CDR1 is LGHDT and CDR2 is YNNKEL in the germline V gene (reference sequence). The CDR3 is 13 residues long. The CDR3 is CASSQGFAYEQYF. CDR3 nucleotides: TGTGCCAGCAGCCAGGGGTTTGCCTACGAGCAGTACTTC.

This clonotype was counted between two and nine times. The chain uses TRBV27 and TRBJ2-6; weak D call: TRBD1 (5 bases). V shed 3 bases and J shed 0 bases, with 15 bases lying between them. CDR3 size: 18 residues. Looked up from germline, CDR1 is MNHEY and CDR2 is SMNVEV (reference sequence). The CDR3 nucleotides are TGTGCCAGCAGTTTCGCAGGGATAATTAGCTCTGGGGCCAACGTCCTGACTTTC. It codes for CASSFAGIISSGANVLTF.

This clonotype was seen ten or more times. The J gene is TRBJ1-1, the V gene TRBV7-8; D unclear. The CDR3 spans 14 residues. Trimming stripped 4 bases from V and 7 bases from J, with 16 bases between. Germline V gene lookup returns CDR1 SGHVS and CDR2 FQNEAQ. The CDR3: CASSSEGGFYEAFF. The CDR3 nucleotides are TGTGCCAGCAGCTCCGAAGGCGGTTTTTATGAAGCTTTCTTT.

The CDR3 DNA sequence: TGTGCCAGCAGCTTAGGGACAGGGGTAAACGAGCAGTACGTC. As protein: CASSLGTGVNEQYV. The chain combines TRBV7-6 with TRBJ2-7; 9 bases are shared with TRBD1. This CDR3 contains 14 residues. V trimming: 1 base; J trimming: 5 bases; junction bases outside the gene matches: 3. In germline, CDR1 is SGHVS, CDR2 FNYEAQ.

The chain employs TRBV28 and TRBJ2-7; a weak D match, TRBD1 (6 bases). The CDR3 runs 14 residues. Germline-derived CDR1 and CDR2 are MDHEN and SYDVKM. V gave up 7 bases and J gave up 3 bases, with 16 bases separating them. The CDR3: CASTDRTNHYEQYF. Written as DNA, the CDR3 is TGTGCCAGCACCGACAGGACCAACCACTACGAGCAGTACTTC.

The sample holds a few counts of this clonotype. This chain joins TRBV19 and TRBJ1-2, with a possible D match to TRBD1 (6 bases). This CDR3 has 13 residues. Trimming shortened V by 5 bases and J by 4 bases, and 11 bases separated the two germline ends. The germline V gene has CDR1 LNHDA and CDR2 SQIVND (reference sequence). CDR3: CASSHRASYGYTF. In DNA form, the CDR3 reads TGTGCCAGTAGTCACAGGGCATCCTATGGCTACACCTTC.

The gene calls are TRBV24-1 and TRBJ1-1, with unresolved D. Trimming stripped 1 base from V and 2 bases from J, with 4 bases between. The CDR3 extends over 13 amino acids. Germline CDR1 and CDR2: KGHDR and SFDVKD. CDR3: CATSDFLNTEAFF. The CDR3 region has the DNA TGTGCCACCAGTGATTTCCTCAACACTGAAGCTTTCTTT.

This chain links TRBV7-9 with TRBJ2-7; weak D call: TRBD1 (6 bases). V lost 2 bases and J 2 bases, leaving 10 bases between the germline ends. The germline CDR1 and CDR2 sequences are SEHNR and FQNEAQ (reference sequence). The CDR3 sequence is 14 residues long. The CDR3 here is CASSLRWTAYEQYF. The CDR3 DNA follows: TGTGCCAGCAGCTTACGATGGACAGCCTACGAGCAGTACTTC.

This rearrangement joins TRBV6-5 to TRBJ2-1; D may be TRBD1 (6 bases). CDR1 and CDR2 (germline): MNHEY, SVGAGI. The CDR3 totals 15 residues. The V and J ends lost 0 bases and 4 bases respectively, with 10 bases between them. The CDR3 spells CASSYSDSLYNEQFF. The CDR3 DNA follows: TGTGCCAGCAGTTACTCGGACAGCCTATACAATGAGCAGTTCTTC.

J is TRBJ1-5 and V is TRBV6-2 or TRBV6-3; no definite D call. Germline V gene sequence: CDR1 MNHEY, CDR2 SVGEGT. CDR3 length: 15 residues. V dropped 8 bases and J dropped 0 bases, with 14 bases sitting between them. DNA of the CDR3: TGTGCCAGCCGGCGGACCCTGGGTAGCAATCAGCCCCAGCATTTT. Translated: CASRRTLGSNQPQHF.

This clonotype was observed a handful of times. The chain combines TRBV7-9 with TRBJ2-1; TRBD1 matches 8 bases. The CDR3 extends over 13 amino acids. The germline CDR1 and CDR2 sequences are SEHNR and FQNEAQ (reference sequence). V trimming: 3 bases; J trimming: 9 bases; junction bases outside the gene matches: 4. As DNA, the CDR3 is TGTGCCAGCAGCTTTGACAGGGGTTTTGAGCAGTTCTTC. It specifies CASSFDRGFEQFF.

Ten or more counts support this clonotype. This chain connects TRBV7-3 to TRBJ2-7; a weak D match, TRBD2 (5 bases). V gave up 8 bases and J gave up 7 bases, with 27 bases separating them. The CDR3 is made up of 16 amino acids. Germline V CDR1 and CDR2: SGHTA, FQGTGA. Written as DNA, the CDR3 is TGTGCCAGCCTCCTACTCTTAGAGGGATTCGGGTTGGAGCAGTACGTC. Translated: CASLLLLEGFGLEQYV.

The chain carries TRBV27 and TRBJ2-7; D perhaps matches TRBD2 (6 bases). This CDR3 spans 13 amino acids. CDR1 is MNHEY and CDR2 is SMNVEV in the germline V gene (reference sequence). Trimming pared 6 bases from V and 5 bases from J, leaving 14 bases between. CDR3 sequence: CASSSRRDHEQYF. In nucleotides, the CDR3 is TGTGCCAGCAGCTCTCGGAGGGACCACGAGCAGTACTTC.

This clonotype was found a few times. The gene calls are TRBV6-1 and TRBJ1-4; D is uncertain. The germline gives CDR1 MNHNS, CDR2 SASEGT. With 1 base removed from V and 8 bases from J, the gap between germline ends came to 8 bases. This CDR3 spans 13 amino acids. Here the CDR3 DNA reads TGTGCCAGCAGTGAAGTTTGGAGGGAAAAACTGTTTTTT. Residues: CASSEVWREKLFF.

Worth noting for this clonotype: A much larger clonotype is one base distant, so this may be a read error. This chain connects TRBV7-6 to TRBJ2-1; 11 bases map to TRBD2. Germline CDR1 SGHVS, CDR2 FNYEAQ. The CDR3 covers 18 residues. Trimming at V came to 3 bases and at J to 0 bases, leaving 7 bases not matched to a gene. The CDR3 protein is CASSFPTSGATSYNEQFF. CDR3 nucleotide sequence: TGTGCCAGCAGCTTTCCGACTAGCGGGGCCACCTCCTACAATGAGCAGTTCTTC.

The J gene is TRBJ2-3, the V gene TRBV27, with D possibly TRBD2 on 5 matching bases. The CDR3 is 15 residues long. Germline V gene lookup returns CDR1 MNHEY and CDR2 SMNVEV (reference sequence). Trimming stripped 7 bases from V and 0 bases from J, with 14 bases between. In DNA form, the CDR3 reads TGTGCCAGCACCCTAGCTCTCGATAGCACAGATACGCAGTATTTT. This translates into CASTLALDSTDTQYF.

In DNA form, the CDR3 reads TGTGCCAGCAGTGAAGCTTTCACGGGTAGTGAAAAACTGTTTTTT. Its protein is CASSEAFTGSEKLFF. The V call is TRBV6-1, the J call TRBJ1-4; D is unresolved. Germline V gives CDR1 MNHNS, CDR2 SASEGT. V lost 0 bases and J 7 bases, leaving 12 bases between the germline ends. This CDR3 comprises 15 residues.

This clonotype is a singleton in its sample. The chain uses TRBV5-5 and TRBJ1-4, with TRBD1 identical over 7 bases. The V gene end was trimmed by 7 bases and the J gene end by 5 bases; junction bases not matched to a gene: 8. The CDR3 runs 14 residues. Germline CDR1 reads SGHKS; CDR2 reads YYEKEE (reference sequence). CDR3 loop: CASESGQANEKLFF. The CDR3 nucleotides are TGTGCCAGCGAATCTGGACAGGCGAATGAAAAACTGTTTTTT. Variable domain in full (rest from reference TRBV5-5 and TRBJ1-4): DAGVTQSPTHLIKTRGQQVTLRCSPISGHKSVSWYQQVLGQGPQFIFQYYEKEERGRGNFPDRFSARQFPNYSSELNVNALLLGDSALYLCASESGQANEKLFFGSGTQLSVL.

The gene calls are TRBV7-8 and TRBJ1-6; D is ambiguous. The V end was cut by 6 bases, the J end by 6 bases, with 9 bases between. This CDR3 is 13 amino acids long. CDR1 and CDR2 (germline): SGHVS, FQNEAQ. CDR3 coding DNA: TGTGCCAGCAGACCTCGGACTAATTCACCCCTCCACTTT. Amino acids: CASRPRTNSPLHF.